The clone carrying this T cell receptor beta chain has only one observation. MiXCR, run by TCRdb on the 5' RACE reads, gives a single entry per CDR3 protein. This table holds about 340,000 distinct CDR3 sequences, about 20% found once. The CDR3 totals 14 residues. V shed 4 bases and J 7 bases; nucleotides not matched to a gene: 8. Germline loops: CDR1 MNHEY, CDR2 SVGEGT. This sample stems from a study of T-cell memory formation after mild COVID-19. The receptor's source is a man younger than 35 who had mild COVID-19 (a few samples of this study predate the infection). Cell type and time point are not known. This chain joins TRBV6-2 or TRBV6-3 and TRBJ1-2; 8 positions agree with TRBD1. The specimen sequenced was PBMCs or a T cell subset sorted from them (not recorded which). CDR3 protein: CASSSSRTGIGYTF. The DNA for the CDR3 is TGTGCCAGCAGTTCCTCGCGGACAGGGATTGGCTACACCTTC.